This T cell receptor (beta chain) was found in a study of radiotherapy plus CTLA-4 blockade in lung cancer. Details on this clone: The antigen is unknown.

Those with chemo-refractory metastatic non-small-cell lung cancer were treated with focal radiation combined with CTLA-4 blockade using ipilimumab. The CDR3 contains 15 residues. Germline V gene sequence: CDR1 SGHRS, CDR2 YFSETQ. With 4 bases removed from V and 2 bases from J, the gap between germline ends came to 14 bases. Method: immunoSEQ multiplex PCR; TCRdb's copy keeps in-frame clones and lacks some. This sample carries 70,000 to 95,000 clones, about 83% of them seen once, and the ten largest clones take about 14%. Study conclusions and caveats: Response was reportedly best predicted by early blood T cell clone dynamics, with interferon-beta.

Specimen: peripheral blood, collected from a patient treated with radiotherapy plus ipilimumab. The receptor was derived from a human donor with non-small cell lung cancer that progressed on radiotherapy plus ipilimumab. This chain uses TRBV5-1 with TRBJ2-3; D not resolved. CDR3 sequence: CASSHTRPHTDTQYF. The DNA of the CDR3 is TGCGCCAGCAGCCATACCCGGCCCCACACAGATACGCAGTATTTT.